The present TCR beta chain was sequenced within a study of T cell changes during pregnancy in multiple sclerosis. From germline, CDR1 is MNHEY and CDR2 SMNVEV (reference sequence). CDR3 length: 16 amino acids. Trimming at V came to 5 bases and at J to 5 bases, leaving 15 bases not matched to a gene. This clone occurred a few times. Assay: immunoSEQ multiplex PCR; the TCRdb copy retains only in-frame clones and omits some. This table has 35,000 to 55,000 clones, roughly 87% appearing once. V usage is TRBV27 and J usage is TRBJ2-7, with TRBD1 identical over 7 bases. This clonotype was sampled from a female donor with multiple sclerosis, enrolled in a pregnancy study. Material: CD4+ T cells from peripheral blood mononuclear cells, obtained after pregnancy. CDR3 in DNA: TGTGCCAGCAGTCTGAGAGGACAGGTCCTACCCCACGAGCAGTACTTC. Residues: CASSLRGQVLPHEQYF.